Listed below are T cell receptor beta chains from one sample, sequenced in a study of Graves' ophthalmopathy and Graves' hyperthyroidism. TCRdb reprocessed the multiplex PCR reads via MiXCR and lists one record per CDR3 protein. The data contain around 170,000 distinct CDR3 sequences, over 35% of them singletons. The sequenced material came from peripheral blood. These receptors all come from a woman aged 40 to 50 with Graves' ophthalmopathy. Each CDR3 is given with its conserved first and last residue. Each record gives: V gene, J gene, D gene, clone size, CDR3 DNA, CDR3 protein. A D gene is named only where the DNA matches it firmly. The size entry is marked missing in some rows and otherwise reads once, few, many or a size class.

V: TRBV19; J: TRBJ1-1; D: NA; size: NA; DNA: TGTGCCAGTAGTATAGGAGGTAAGAACACTGAAGCTTTCTTT; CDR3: CASSIGGKNTEAFF
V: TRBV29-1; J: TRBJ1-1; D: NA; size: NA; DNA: TGCAGCGGAGGGATCTTCACTGAAGCTTTCTTT; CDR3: CSGGIFTEAFF
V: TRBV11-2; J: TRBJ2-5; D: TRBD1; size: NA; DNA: TGTGCCAGCAGCTCCCTAGGGGGCCTCGGGACCCAGTACTTC; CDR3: CASSSLGGLGTQYF
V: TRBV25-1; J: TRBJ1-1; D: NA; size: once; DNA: TGTGCCAGCAGTGAACTTGGCCGCGACACTGAAGCTTTCTTT; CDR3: CASSELGRDTEAFF
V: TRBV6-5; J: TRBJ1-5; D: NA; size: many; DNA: TGTGCCAGCAGGGGGAGAATGGCAGGGGGCAATCAGCCCCAGCATTTT; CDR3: CASRGRMAGGNQPQHF
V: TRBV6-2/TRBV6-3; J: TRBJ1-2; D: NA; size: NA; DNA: TGTGCCAGCAGTTATCCCGCGGGGGACCACTATGGCTACACCTTC; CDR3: CASSYPAGDHYGYTF
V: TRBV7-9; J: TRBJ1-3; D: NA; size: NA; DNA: TGTGCCAGCAGCCCCCGACTTGCCTCTGGAAACACCATATATTTT; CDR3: CASSPRLASGNTIYF
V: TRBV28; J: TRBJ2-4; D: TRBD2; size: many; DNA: TGTGCCAGCAGTTTAAGGTCTCGCGGGGGGGCTGGAAACATTCAGTACTTC; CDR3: CASSLRSRGGAGNIQYF
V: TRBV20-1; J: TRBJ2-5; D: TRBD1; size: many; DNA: TGCAGTGCTAGAGATAGAGGGACAGGGGGCGGAGAGACCCAGTACTTC; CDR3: CSARDRGTGGGETQYF
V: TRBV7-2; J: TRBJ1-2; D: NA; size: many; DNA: TGTGCCAGCAGCTCAACAGGGTTCACTGGCTACACCTTC; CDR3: CASSSTGFTGYTF
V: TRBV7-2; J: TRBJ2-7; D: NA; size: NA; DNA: TGTGCCAGCAGCTTAGACGGCAGAACCTACGAGCAGTACTTC; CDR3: CASSLDGRTYEQYF
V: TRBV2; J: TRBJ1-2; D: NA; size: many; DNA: TGTGCCAGCAGTTCAGCCGGGCCCGACTCTTATGGCTACACCTTC; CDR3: CASSSAGPDSYGYTF
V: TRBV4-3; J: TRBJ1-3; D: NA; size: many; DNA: TGCGCCAGCAGCCGCGGGTTCGGGGCTGGAAACACCATATATTTT; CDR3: CASSRGFGAGNTIYF
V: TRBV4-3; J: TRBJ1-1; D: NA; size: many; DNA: TGCGCCAGCAGCCAAGATTGGGAGAACACTGAAGCTTTCTTT; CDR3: CASSQDWENTEAFF
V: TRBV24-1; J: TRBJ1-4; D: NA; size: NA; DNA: TGTGCCACCAGTGACTCGTTGGACAGAAATGAAAAACTGTTTTTT; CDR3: CATSDSLDRNEKLFF
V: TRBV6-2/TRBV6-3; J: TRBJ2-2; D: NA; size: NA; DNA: TGTGCCAGCAGTTACTCTTTGTGGGCAGGGGGTGGCGGGAGCCCCAACACCGGGGAGCTGTTTTTT; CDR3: CASSYSLWAGGGGSPNTGELFF
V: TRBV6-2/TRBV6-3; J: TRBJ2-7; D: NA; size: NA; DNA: TGTGCCAGCAGGACGGAGGGGGGAAATTACGAGCAGTACTTC; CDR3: CASRTEGGNYEQYF
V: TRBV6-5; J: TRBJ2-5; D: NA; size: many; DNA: TGTGCCAGCAGTAGACCCCCGGCGGAGACCCAGTACTTC; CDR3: CASSRPPAETQYF
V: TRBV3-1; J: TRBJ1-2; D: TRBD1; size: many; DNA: TGTGCCAGCACCTCGACAGGGGCTGGCTACACCTTC; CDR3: CASTSTGAGYTF
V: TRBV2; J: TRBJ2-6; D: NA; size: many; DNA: TGTGCCAGCACCCCGGAGGGTAACCTCGGGAATGGGGCCAACGTCCTGACTTTC; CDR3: CASTPEGNLGNGANVLTF
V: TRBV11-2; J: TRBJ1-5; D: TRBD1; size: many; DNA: TGTGCCAGCAGCCGAGCAGCGGACAGGCGATTCAGCAATCAGCCCCAGCATTTT; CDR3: CASSRAADRRFSNQPQHF
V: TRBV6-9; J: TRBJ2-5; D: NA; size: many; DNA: TGTGCCAGCAGACCGGCGAGAGGGGAGACCCAGTACTTC; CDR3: CASRPARGETQYF
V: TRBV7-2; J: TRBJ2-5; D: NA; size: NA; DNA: TGTGCCAGCAGCTTAGAGGGCGGGATGGGAGAGACCCAGTACTTC; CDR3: CASSLEGGMGETQYF
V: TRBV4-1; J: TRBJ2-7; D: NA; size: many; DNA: TGCGCCAGCAGCCAAGCCGCCAGCCTCTCCTACGAGCAGTACTTC; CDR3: CASSQAASLSYEQYF
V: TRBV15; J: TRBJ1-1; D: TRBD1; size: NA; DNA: TGTGCCACCAGCAGAGTGGTCAGGAGACAGGGTAACACTGAAGCTTTCTTT; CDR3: CATSRVVRRQGNTEAFF
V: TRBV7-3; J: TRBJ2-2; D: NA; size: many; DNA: TGTGCCAGCAGCCATTCCCCAGACCAAACCGGGGAGCTGTTTTTT; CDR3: CASSHSPDQTGELFF
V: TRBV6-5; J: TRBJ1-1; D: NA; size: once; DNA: TGTGCCAGCAGTTACTCAATAGGGGGAACTGAAGCTTTCTTT; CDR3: CASSYSIGGTEAFF
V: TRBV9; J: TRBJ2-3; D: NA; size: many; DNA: TGTGCCAGCAGCCGCGAACTAGATACGCAGTATTTT; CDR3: CASSRELDTQYF